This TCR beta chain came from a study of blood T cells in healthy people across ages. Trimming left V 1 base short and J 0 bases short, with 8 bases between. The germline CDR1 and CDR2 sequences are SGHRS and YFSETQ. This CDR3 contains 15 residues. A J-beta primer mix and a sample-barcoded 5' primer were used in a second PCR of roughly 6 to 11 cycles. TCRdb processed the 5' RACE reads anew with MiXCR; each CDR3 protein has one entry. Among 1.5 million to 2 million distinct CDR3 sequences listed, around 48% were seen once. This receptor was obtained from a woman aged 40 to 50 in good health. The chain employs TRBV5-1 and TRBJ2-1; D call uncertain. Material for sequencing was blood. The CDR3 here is CASSLTKSSYNEQFF. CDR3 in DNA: TGCGCCAGCAGCTTGACTAAATCCTCCTACAATGAGCAGTTCTTC.